The next 32 T cell receptor beta chains were all read from a single sample in a study of T-cell memory formation after mild COVID-19. TCRdb redid the calling of the 5' RACE reads with MiXCR, one entry per CDR3 protein. Of approximately 490,000 distinct CDR3 sequences in the sample, about a fifth are singletons; the top ten hold 12%. Sequenced: PBMCs or a T cell subset sorted from them (not recorded which). Receptors originate from an adult woman who had mild COVID-19 (a few samples of this study predate the infection). Cell type and time point are not known.

This clonotype appeared a few times. The chain is built from TRBV4-1 and TRBJ2-1; 8 bases are a match to TRBD2. Trimming took 0 bases from V and 3 from J; bases not matched to a gene: 4. CDR1 is MGHRA and CDR2 is YSYEKL in the germline V gene. The CDR3 is 16 residues long. CDR3 region: CASSQDPAGDYNEQFF. The CDR3 DNA is TGCGCCAGCAGCCAAGACCCAGCGGGGGACTACAATGAGCAGTTCTTC.

With respect to this clonotype: At one boundary the junction diverges from the germline segment, which might be a read error. The chain recombines TRBV7-9 with TRBJ2-4; TRBD2 is a possible D gene (6 bases). The germline V gene encodes CDR1 SEHNR and CDR2 FQNEAQ (reference sequence). The CDR3 has 12 residues. This chain's CDR3 is CASSLDSGLGPF. The CDR3 DNA reads as TGTGCCAGCAGCTTAGACTCGGGACTCGGGCCCTTC.

This clonotype has more than one count but fewer than ten. The chain is built from TRBV7-9 and TRBJ2-7; D is possibly TRBD2 (5 bases). V lost 5 bases and J 0 bases, leaving 17 bases between the germline ends. CDR1 and CDR2 (germline): SEHNR, FQNEAQ (reference sequence). CDR3 length: 16 residues. In DNA form, the CDR3 reads TGTGCCAGCAGCCGCCGACCCGGGAACTCCTCCTACGAGCAGTACTTC. This encodes CASSRRPGNSSYEQYF.

This clonotype has only a few counts. The chain is built from TRBV7-8 and TRBJ2-5, with D tentatively TRBD2 (7 bases). This CDR3 region has 15 residues. Germline CDR1 is SGHVS and CDR2 is FQNEAQ. The V end lost 5 bases, the J end lost 0 bases, and 13 bases lay between the germline ends. CDR3 region: CASSVQGGYQETQYF. Written as DNA, the CDR3 is TGTGCCAGCAGCGTACAGGGAGGGTACCAAGAGACCCAGTACTTC.

This clonotype showed up just a few times. This rearrangement joins TRBV9 to TRBJ2-7; 7 bases fit TRBD2. The J segment lost 2 bases and the V segment lost 1 base, leaving 6 bases of the junction unmatched. Germline V lookup: CDR1 SGDLS, CDR2 YYNGEE. This CDR3 spans 15 amino acids. The CDR3 protein is CASSVMGEGPYEQYF. The CDR3 DNA follows: TGTGCCAGCAGCGTAATGGGGGAGGGCCCCTACGAGCAGTACTTC. The complete variable domain, with remaining parts taken from reference TRBV9 and TRBJ2-7, reads DSGVTQTPKHLITATGQRVTLRCSPRSGDLSVYWYQQSLDQGLQFLIQYYNGEERAKGNILERFSAQQFPDLHSELNLSSLELGDSALYFCASSVMGEGPYEQYFGPGTRLTVT.

V and J are TRBV5-4 and TRBJ2-7; 8 positions agree with TRBD1. The V and J ends lost 4 bases and 2 bases, in that order; junction bases with no gene match: 8. This CDR3 has 15 residues. CDR1 is SGHNT and CDR2 is YYREEE in the germline V gene (reference sequence). CDR3 nucleotide sequence: TGTGCCAGCAGCCCAGGACAGGGTAGGACCTACGAGCAGTACTTC. This codes for CASSPGQGRTYEQYF.

The chain is built from TRBV27 and TRBJ2-5; D remains ambiguous. CDR1 is MNHEY and CDR2 is SMNVEV in the germline V gene (reference sequence). The CDR3 is 14 amino acids. V lost 10 bases to trimming and J lost 1 base, with 16 bases between them. For the CDR3, the DNA is TGTGCCACCTCTCCAGACAAGCCCCAAGAGACCCAGTACTTC. Translating it yields CATSPDKPQETQYF.

This clonotype was counted once. The chain couples TRBV19 to TRBJ2-3; D ambiguous. Germline CDR1 reads LNHDA; CDR2 reads SQIVND (reference sequence). This CDR3 has 13 amino acids. Trimming pared 8 bases from V and 4 bases from J, leaving 13 bases between. In nucleotides, the CDR3 is TGTGCCAGTGGGCCAGGCGGCCCAGATACGCAGTATTTT. This encodes CASGPGGPDTQYF. The entire variable domain, with the rest obtained from reference TRBV19 and TRBJ2-3, is as follows: DGGITQSPKYLFRKEGQNVTLSCEQNLNHDAMYWYRQDPGQGLRLIYYSQIVNDFQKGDIAEGYSVSREKKESFPLTVTSAQKNPTAFYLCASGPGGPDTQYFGPGTRLTVL.

This rearrangement joins TRBV11-2 to TRBJ2-7; D unclear. V was shortened by 3 bases and J by 4 bases, with 7 bases between the two germline ends. The CDR3 loop spans 12 amino acids. The germline V gene encodes CDR1 SGHAT and CDR2 FQNNGV. The CDR3 DNA reads as TGTGCCAGCAGCTTTGTGGAGTACGAGCAGTACTTC. Amino acids: CASSFVEYEQYF.

V is TRBV7-8 and J is TRBJ1-2; D is uncertain. Germline assignment: CDR1 SGHVS and CDR2 FQNEAQ. V lost 3 bases to trimming and J lost 8 bases, with 13 bases between them. This CDR3 has 13 residues. The CDR3: CASSLGRQGGYTF. Here the CDR3 DNA reads TGTGCCAGCAGCTTGGGTCGTCAAGGGGGCTACACCTTC.

This clonotype was counted a few times. The chain uses TRBV6-5 and TRBJ1-3; D is possibly TRBD1 (5 bases). The CDR3 has 14 amino acids. V was trimmed by 7 bases and J by 4 bases, leaving 14 bases between them. The germline gives CDR1 MNHEY, CDR2 SVGAGI. CDR3 protein: CASKKDGTGNTIYF. The CDR3 DNA sequence: TGTGCCAGCAAAAAAGATGGGACGGGAAACACCATATATTTT.

J is TRBJ2-2 and V is TRBV12-3 or TRBV12-4; D gene unclear. There are 16 residues in the CDR3. Trimming removed 7 bases at V and 3 bases at J, with 18 bases between. The CDR3 DNA sequence: TGTGCCAGCACCGACCCTTGGACGTCTGACACCGGGGAGCTGTTTTTT. As protein: CASTDPWTSDTGELFF.

CDR3: CASSLDRGTPEAFF. CDR3 coding DNA: TGTGCCAGCAGCCTTGACAGGGGCACTCCTGAAGCTTTCTTT. The chain combines TRBV7-8 with TRBJ1-1, with TRBD1 matching 8 bases. CDR3 length: 14 amino acids. J lost 6 bases, V lost 5 bases, and 8 bases had no gene match. Per the germline V gene, CDR1 is SGHVS and CDR2 is FQNEAQ.

The chain links TRBV29-1 to TRBJ2-7; a weak D match, TRBD1 (6 bases). The CDR3 covers 18 residues. Germline loops: CDR1 SQVTM, CDR2 ANQGSEA. V lost 4 bases and J 2 bases, leaving 27 bases between the germline ends. CDR3 amino acids: CSVAYAGVSWGRPYEQYF. CDR3 bases: TGCAGCGTTGCGTATGCCGGGGTGTCTTGGGGGCGTCCCTACGAGCAGTACTTC.

This clonotype came up a few times. This chain links TRBV5-1 with TRBJ2-1, with 11 bases matching TRBD2. In germline, CDR1 is SGHRS, CDR2 YFSETQ. CDR3 length: 15 residues. The ends lost 4 bases at V and 7 bases at J; junction bases unmatched: 7. Here the CDR3 reads CASSITSGSGNEQFF. CDR3 in DNA: TGCGCCAGCAGCATAACTAGCGGGAGCGGGAATGAGCAGTTCTTC.

J is TRBJ1-1 and V is TRBV12-3 or TRBV12-4; D gene uncertain. Trimming pared 6 bases from V and 2 bases from J, leaving 10 bases between. The CDR3 extends over 13 amino acids. CDR3 region: CASSPGSNTEAFF. The CDR3 nucleotides are TGTGCCAGCAGCCCCGGCTCAAACACTGAAGCTTTCTTT.

The V and J genes are TRBV5-1 and TRBJ1-4; 7 nucleotides line up with TRBD1. V lost 0 bases to trimming and J lost 6 bases; unmatched junction nucleotides: 5. This CDR3 region has 15 residues. The germline V gene encodes CDR1 SGHRS and CDR2 YFSETQ. This chain's CDR3 is CASSLEGTVHEKLFF. CDR3 DNA sequence: TGCGCCAGCAGCTTGGAAGGGACAGTCCATGAAAAACTGTTTTTT.

The table lists this clonotype with a few counts. The chain recombines TRBV4-2 with TRBJ2-7; D tentatively fits TRBD1 or TRBD2 (5 bases each). The CDR3 is 15 residues long. The germline V gene has CDR1 LGHNA and CDR2 YNFKEQ. V was shortened by 6 bases and J by 2 bases, with 17 bases between the two germline ends. The CDR3: CASRLRGGITYEQYF. As DNA, the CDR3 is TGTGCCAGCAGATTGAGGGGCGGTATCACCTACGAGCAGTACTTC.

This clonotype was counted a few times. This chain joins TRBV7-2 and TRBJ1-2; TRBD1 is a possible D gene (5 bases). The V end lost 1 base, the J end lost 7 bases, and 13 bases lay between the germline ends. The germline CDR1 and CDR2 sequences are SGHTA and FQGNSA. There are 14 residues in the CDR3. The CDR3 DNA reads as TGTGCCAGCAGCTTAGACGGGGGTTGGGGTGGCTACACCTTC. The encoded protein is CASSLDGGWGGYTF.

This CDR3 is CASSVGGAETGELFF. The CDR3 region has the DNA TGCGCCAGCAGCGTAGGGGGCGCCGAGACCGGGGAGCTGTTTTTT. V usage is TRBV5-1 and J usage is TRBJ2-2; TRBD1 matches 7 bases. The CDR3 length is 15 residues. CDR1 is SGHRS and CDR2 is YFSETQ in the germline V gene. Trimming took 4 bases from V and 5 from J; bases not matched to a gene: 8.

In its sample, this clonotype was seen a few times. The V and J genes are TRBV7-6 and TRBJ2-1; a possible D gene is TRBD2 (6 bases). This CDR3 spans 16 amino acids. V gave up 5 bases and J gave up 5 bases, with 19 bases separating them. Germline CDR1 and CDR2: SGHVS and FNYEAQ. The CDR3 is CASSLLSGVTHNEQFF. The CDR3 nucleotides read TGTGCCAGCAGCCTCCTGTCGGGGGTGACCCACAATGAGCAGTTCTTC.

This clonotype was detected a few times. The chain uses TRBV5-1 and TRBJ2-7; D assignment may be TRBD1 or TRBD2 (7 bases each). V gave up 3 bases and J gave up 3 bases, with 16 bases separating them. The CDR3 has 15 amino acids. CDR1 and CDR2 from the germline V gene are SGHRS and YFSETQ. CDR3 sequence: CASSSGGGGNYEQYF. The CDR3 region has the DNA TGCGCCAGCAGCTCGGGGGGAGGGGGCAACTACGAGCAGTACTTC.

Only a few counts were recorded for this clonotype. The chain recombines TRBV20-1 with TRBJ1-1, with D hard to call. V lost 3 bases, J lost 5 bases, and 16 bases lay in between. This CDR3 has 14 residues. Germline V gene lookup returns CDR1 DFQATT and CDR2 SNEGSKA (reference sequence). CDR3 region: CSASSPGGGTEAFF. The CDR3 coding sequence is TGCAGTGCTAGTTCTCCGGGAGGAGGTACTGAAGCTTTCTTT.

This clonotype was seen only a few times. This chain uses TRBV4-3 with TRBJ2-1; the D gene is possibly TRBD1 (8 bases). The CDR3 is 16 amino acids. With 7 bases removed from V and 6 bases from J, the gap between germline ends came to 22 bases. The germline CDR1 and CDR2 sequences are LGHNA and YSLEER. CDR3 DNA: TGCGCCAGCACTCCCCAGGGGGCTAGCGGAGGCAATGAGCAGTTCTTC. Protein: CASTPQGASGGNEQFF.

This clonotype occurred a few times. V gene TRBV5-6 combines with J gene TRBJ1-2; possible D gene TRBD1, 5 bases. Trimming pared 0 bases from V and 10 bases from J, leaving 16 bases between. The CDR3 loop spans 14 amino acids. From germline, CDR1 is SGHDT and CDR2 YYEEEE. The CDR3 protein is CASSLAGGELLYTF. As DNA, the CDR3 is TGTGCCAGCAGCTTGGCCGGGGGGGAATTACTCTACACCTTC.

The table lists this clonotype with a few counts. The rearrangement uses TRBV6-2 or TRBV6-3 and TRBJ2-1, with TRBD2 as a possible D gene (5 bases). V gave up 8 bases and J gave up 2 bases, with 13 bases separating them. This CDR3 comprises 14 residues. Per germline, CDR1 MNHEY and CDR2 SVGEGT. CDR3 coding DNA: TGTGCCAGCTCTGTAGCGAGGGCCTACAATGAGCAGTTCTTC. Its translation is CASSVARAYNEQFF.

This clonotype has only a few counts. The chain carries TRBV5-1 and TRBJ2-3; 12 bases align to TRBD2. The CDR3 extends over 14 amino acids. Looked up from germline, CDR1 is SGHRS and CDR2 is YFSETQ. Losses at the gene ends were 9 bases for V and 0 bases for J; bases not matched to a gene: 2. CDR3 amino acids: CATGLAGSTDTQYF. The CDR3 DNA reads as TGCGCCACCGGACTAGCGGGGAGCACAGATACGCAGTATTTT.

The rearrangement uses TRBV5-1 and TRBJ2-5; no firm D call. The germline V and J ends were trimmed by 0 bases and 3 bases, with 15 bases remaining between them. Germline V lookup: CDR1 SGHRS, CDR2 YFSETQ. The length of the CDR3 is 16 residues. The CDR3 is CASSLVPSGAKETQYF. CDR3 nucleotide sequence: TGCGCCAGCAGCTTGGTTCCTAGTGGCGCAAAAGAGACCCAGTACTTC.

This CDR3 reads CASSGLAGVRTDTQYF. CDR3 in DNA: TGTGCCAGCAGTGGACTAGCGGGAGTACGGACAGATACGCAGTATTTT. The chain recombines TRBV12-3 or TRBV12-4 with TRBJ2-3, with TRBD2 identical over 13 bases. Trimming took 5 bases from V and 3 from J; bases not matched to a gene: 5. The CDR3 is 16 amino acids.

The chain joins TRBV9 to TRBJ2-1; 8 positions agree with TRBD2. The CDR3 spans 15 residues. CDR1 and CDR2 (germline): SGDLS, YYNGEE. For the CDR3, the DNA is TGTGCTACCAGCGTAACCGGGGGGGTTCCCAATGAGCAGTTCTTC. Protein: CATSVTGGVPNEQFF.

This clonotype was recorded a few times. The V call is TRBV20-1, the J call TRBJ2-7; a weak D match, TRBD1 (6 bases). The V gene lost 3 bases and the J gene lost 4 bases, with 13 bases spanning the gap. Germline lookup yields CDR1 DFQATT and CDR2 SNEGSKA (reference sequence). The length of the CDR3 is 13 residues. The chain's CDR3 is CSARRDIGYEQYF. In DNA form, the CDR3 reads TGCAGTGCTAGGAGGGACATTGGATACGAGCAGTACTTC.

The chain employs TRBV30 and TRBJ1-5, with D unclear. V gave up 0 bases and J gave up 4 bases, with 10 bases separating them. The CDR3 contains 14 residues. Germline V gene data show CDR1 as GTSNPN and CDR2 as SVGIG (reference sequence). The CDR3 DNA is TGTGCCTGGAGTGTTCTCCTTTGGAATCAGCCCCAGCATTTT. Residues: CAWSVLLWNQPQHF.